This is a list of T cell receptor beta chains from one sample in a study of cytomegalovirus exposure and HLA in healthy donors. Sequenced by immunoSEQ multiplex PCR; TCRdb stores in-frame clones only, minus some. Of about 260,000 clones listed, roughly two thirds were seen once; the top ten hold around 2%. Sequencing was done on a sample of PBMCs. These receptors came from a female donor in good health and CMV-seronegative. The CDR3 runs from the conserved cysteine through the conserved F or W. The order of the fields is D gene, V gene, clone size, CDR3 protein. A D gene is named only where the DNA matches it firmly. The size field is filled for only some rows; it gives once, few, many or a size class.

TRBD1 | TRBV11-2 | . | CASSPGQGAMGEQYF
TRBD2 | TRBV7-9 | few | CASSYGELAVNNEQFF
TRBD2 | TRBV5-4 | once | CASSLDSGASSYNEQFF
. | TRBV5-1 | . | CASSFSLDTQYF
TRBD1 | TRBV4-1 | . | CASRAQGENEQFF
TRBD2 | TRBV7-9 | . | CASSPISGEAYEQYF
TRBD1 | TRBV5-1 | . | CASSFNRGTEAFF
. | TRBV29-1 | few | CSVEGRKDEQFF
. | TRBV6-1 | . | CASSETGGRQPQHF
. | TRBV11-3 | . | CASSPGQNYGYTF
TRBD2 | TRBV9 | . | CTSSSSGRAGASGANVLTF
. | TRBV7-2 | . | CASSWAQGGQPQHF
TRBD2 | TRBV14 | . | CASSRLGLAGDNEQFF
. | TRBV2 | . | CASRTGYYEQYF
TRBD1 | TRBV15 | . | CATSRERGHFYEQYF
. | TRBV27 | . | CASIGTLNTEAFF
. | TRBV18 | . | CASSPWAGAYNEQFF
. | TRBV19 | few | CASRPSGVAGELFF
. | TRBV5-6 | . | CASSLVGGVGYNEQFF
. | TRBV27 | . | CASSSMVAFRTDTQYF
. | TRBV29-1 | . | CSVVFRLNTEAFF
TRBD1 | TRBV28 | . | CASSDRVYNEQFF
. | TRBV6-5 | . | CASSYGAQSKNEQYF